This is a list of T cell receptor beta chains from one sample in a study of T cell responses to AZD1222 COVID-19 vaccine. The table came from immunoSEQ multiplex PCR; TCRdb's copy has only in-frame clones and leaves some out. The table lists around 78,000 clones, around 90% of them singletons. Specimen: peripheral blood, collected on day 0 of AZD1222 vaccination. These receptors all come from an adult in good health. The CDR3 runs from the conserved cysteine through the conserved F or W. A D gene is named only where the DNA matches it firmly. Expanded clones are given a class, and other clones once, few, many or no size at all.

TRBJ1-1,-,TRBV19,TRBD1,TGTGCCAGTATTGTCACAGGGGGGCGGGAAGCTTTCTTT,CASIVTGGREAFF
TRBJ2-1,many,TRBV6-5,TRBD2,TGTGCCAGCAGTTACTCCCCTAGCGGACCTCAGGGTGAGCAGTTCTTC,CASSYSPSGPQGEQFF
TRBJ2-1,-,TRBV3-1/TRBV3-2,-,TGTGCCAGCAGCCAAGAAGGGGTCCTCAATGAGCAGTTCTTC,CASSQEGVLNEQFF
TRBJ2-1,-,TRBV7-9,-,TGTGCCAGCAGCGGTCAGGGGAATGAGCAGTTCTTC,CASSGQGNEQFF
TRBJ2-1,few,TRBV7-3,TRBD1,TGTGCCAGCTCGGACAGGGGCGAAGGGAATGAGCAGTTCTTC,CASSDRGEGNEQFF
TRBJ1-2,-,TRBV12-3/TRBV12-4,-,TGTGCCAGCAGTTTGAGGGGATTTTGGGGCTACACCTTC,CASSLRGFWGYTF
TRBJ2-2,-,TRBV10-3,-,TGTGCCATCAGTGAGTGGTCCGGGGAGCTGTTTTTT,CAISEWSGELFF
TRBJ1-6,-,TRBV2,-,TGTGCCAGCACACATACAGGGCCCCGTTCGAACAATTCACCCCTCCACTTT,CASTHTGPRSNNSPLHF
TRBJ2-1,-,TRBV19,-,TGTGCCAGTAACGAGAGGCCCAGCGATAATGAGCAGTTCTTC,CASNERPSDNEQFF
TRBJ2-7,-,TRBV7-2,TRBD1,TGTGCCAGCAGCTCGGACAGGGGATCCTACGAGCAGTACTTC,CASSSDRGSYEQYF
TRBJ1-4,-,TRBV9,-,TGTGCCAGCAGCGTGGGGTCCGGGACCCTTAATGAAAAACTGTTTTTT,CASSVGSGTLNEKLFF
TRBJ1-2,-,TRBV7-2,TRBD1,TGTGCCAGCAGCTTAGTGCGGACAGGTTCCTATGGCTACACCTTC,CASSLVRTGSYGYTF
TRBJ2-5,-,TRBV4-1,TRBD1,TGCGCCAGCAGCACCCCTACAGGGGGCGCCGGGGAGACCCAGTACTTC,CASSTPTGGAGETQYF
TRBJ2-6,-,TRBV28,-,TGTGCCAGCAGTCCCCCCCAAGCAGGGGCCAACGTCCTGACTTTC,CASSPPQAGANVLTF
TRBJ1-4,-,TRBV29-1,-,TGCAGCGTAGGACTTTCCTATGAAAAACTGTTTTTT,CSVGLSYEKLFF
TRBJ2-7,once,TRBV5-5,-,TGTGCCAGCAGCATGGACACGGCCTACGAGCAGTACTTC,CASSMDTAYEQYF
TRBJ1-4,-,TRBV5-1,-,TGCGCCAGCAGCTCGGGACCCCCCTTAGAACTGTTTTTT,CASSSGPPLELFF
TRBJ1-6,-,TRBV6-5,TRBD1,TGTGCCAGCACTTCGGACAGGGGGACCTCACCCCTCCACTTT,CASTSDRGTSPLHF
TRBJ2-1,once,TRBV14,-,TGTGCCAGCAGCCATAACCGGTGGAATGAGCAGTTCTTC,CASSHNRWNEQFF
TRBJ1-5,-,TRBV9,-,TGTGCCAGCAGTCCTGGGGCTAGGAGCAATCAGCCCCAGCATTTT,CASSPGARSNQPQHF
TRBJ2-1,-,TRBV24-1,TRBD2,TGTGCCACCAGTGTGGCGGGAGAAAACAATGAGCAGTTCTTC,CATSVAGENNEQFF
TRBJ2-7,once,TRBV7-2,-,TGTGCCAGCAGCCCCCAGACCCTAGACTACGAGCAGTACTTC,CASSPQTLDYEQYF
TRBJ1-2,-,TRBV10-3,-,TGTGCCATCAGTGAGTGGGGGAGTGGCTACACCTTC,CAISEWGSGYTF
TRBJ2-1,-,TRBV5-1,TRBD2,TGCGCCAGCAGCGACCTAGCGGGAGTTTCAAATGAGCAGTTCTTC,CASSDLAGVSNEQFF
TRBJ2-1,-,TRBV27,-,TGTGCCAGCAGCCCCAGGGGTGAGCAGTTCTTC,CASSPRGEQFF
TRBJ1-5,-,TRBV4-1,-,TGCGCCAGCAGCCAAGGTCGGGGGCCCCAGCATTTT,CASSQGRGPQHF
TRBJ1-2,-,TRBV28,TRBD1,TGTGCCAGCAGTGGACAGGGCTATGGCTACACCTTC,CASSGQGYGYTF
TRBJ2-7,-,TRBV15,-,TGTGCCACCAGCAGAGATGGAGGGTACGAGCAGTACTTC,CATSRDGGYEQYF
TRBJ1-3,-,TRBV11-3,-,TGTGCCAGCAGCTTAGGGGAGACGGGAAACACCATATATTTT,CASSLGETGNTIYF
TRBJ2-3,-,TRBV4-3,TRBD1,TGCGCCAGCAGCCAAGAAACAGGGGAAGGCACAGATACGCAGTATTTT,CASSQETGEGTDTQYF
TRBJ2-3,-,TRBV4-1,TRBD2,TGCGCCAGCAGCCAAGTAAATGGACTAGCGGGATACAGTACAGATACGCAGTATTTT,CASSQVNGLAGYSTDTQYF
TRBJ1-2,-,TRBV5-6,-,TGTGCCAGCAGCTTGTCCTGGTACTATGGCTACACCTTC,CASSLSWYYGYTF
TRBJ1-2,-,TRBV9,TRBD1,TGTGCCAGCAGCTCCAACCCCCGGGACAGGGAAAGAGGCGATGGCTACACCTTC,CASSSNPRDRERGDGYTF
TRBJ1-1,-,TRBV7-9,TRBD1,TGTGCCAGCAGCTCCGGGACAGAGAACACTGAAGCTTTCTTT,CASSSGTENTEAFF
TRBJ2-1,-,TRBV10-3,-,TGTGCCATGGGTAAGGGACTTCCCTACAATGAGCAGTTCTTC,CAMGKGLPYNEQFF
TRBJ2-5,-,TRBV2,-,TGTGCCAGCAGTGATTCGGGAGCAGAGACCCAGTACTTC,CASSDSGAETQYF
TRBJ2-3,-,TRBV10-3,-,TGTGCCATCAGTGAGGACGCTAGCACAGATACGCAGTATTTT,CAISEDASTDTQYF
TRBJ1-3,-,TRBV5-6,-,TGTGCCAGCAGGCCCCAGATCGGGGACTCTGGAAACACCATATATTTT,CASRPQIGDSGNTIYF
TRBJ2-2,-,TRBV11-3,-,TGTGCCAGCAGCCCAAGGGGTTCCGGGGAGCTGTTTTTT,CASSPRGSGELFF
TRBJ1-3,-,TRBV28,-,TGTGCCAGCAGAGGGGGGTTTGGAAACACCATATATTTT,CASRGGFGNTIYF
TRBJ2-1,-,TRBV6-2/TRBV6-3,TRBD2,TGTGCCAGCAGTTATTTGGGGACTAGCTCCTACAATGAGCAGTTCTTC,CASSYLGTSSYNEQFF
TRBJ1-2,-,TRBV11-3,-,TGTGCCAGCAGCCACGAAGCGGGATGGGGCTACACCTTC,CASSHEAGWGYTF
TRBJ2-7,-,TRBV11-3,-,TGTGCCAGCAGCGGCCATGGGCGGGACTACGAGCAGTACTTC,CASSGHGRDYEQYF
TRBJ1-3,-,TRBV18,-,TGTGCCAGCTCACCCACGGACGGAAACACCATATATTTT,CASSPTDGNTIYF
TRBJ1-2,-,TRBV14,-,TGTGCCAGCAGACCGAAGGAGGCTGGGTACTATGGCTACACCTTC,CASRPKEAGYYGYTF
TRBJ2-5,few,TRBV7-2,-,TGTGCCAGCAGCTACCGCGGGGCGTACCAAGAGACCCAGTACTTC,CASSYRGAYQETQYF
TRBJ2-7,-,TRBV5-6,-,TGTGCCAGCAGCTTGGAGAGGTCCTACGAGCAGTACTTC,CASSLERSYEQYF
TRBJ1-4,few,TRBV7-6,TRBD1,TGTGCCAGCAGCTCTCCCCTATCAGGGGGCGGCGAAAAACTGTTTTTT,CASSSPLSGGGEKLFF